Presented here are 18 T cell receptor beta chains from one specimen sequenced in a study of blood T cell repertoires in COVID-19. Profiling relied on immunoSEQ multiplex PCR, and the TCRdb table lists in-frame clones only, not all of them. The sample lists roughly 50,000 clones, approximately 81% occurring once. Sequences were obtained from peripheral blood. The receptors were gathered from a man over 45 with acute or convalescent COVID-19.

The chain links TRBV4-1 to TRBJ2-3, with 7 bases matching TRBD2. Germline trimming cut 1 base from V and 6 bases from J; bases unmatched to any gene: 4. Germline CDR1 is MGHRA and CDR2 is YSYEKL. CDR3 length: 14 amino acids. The CDR3 spells CASSQGSAGDTQYF. As DNA, the CDR3 is TGCGCCAGCAGCCAAGGGTCAGCGGGGGATACGCAGTATTTT.

This clone was recorded a few times. The chain recombines TRBV24-1 with TRBJ2-1, with D hard to call. The CDR3 consists of 13 residues. Germline CDR1 reads KGHDR; CDR2 reads SFDVKD. V was cut by 0 bases and J by 10 bases, with 9 bases left in between. The CDR3 DNA reads as TGTGCCACCAGTGATTTGCTGTGGCCGGAGCAGTTCTTC. As protein: CATSDLLWPEQFF.

This clone came up a few times. The gene calls are TRBV25-1 and TRBJ1-2; 7 bases are shared with TRBD1. V lost 7 bases and J lost 5; bases outside the gene matches: 16. The CDR3 loop spans 16 amino acids. CDR1 is MGHDK and CDR2 is SYGVNS in the germline V gene. CDR3 protein: CASTSPGTEKGYGYTF. The CDR3 DNA sequence: TGTGCCAGCACGAGTCCCGGGACAGAGAAGGGTTATGGCTACACCTTC.

The chain is built from TRBV12-3 or TRBV12-4 and TRBJ1-3; 8 nucleotides agree with TRBD1. The V and J ends lost 4 bases and 4 bases, in that order; junction bases with no gene match: 0. This CDR3 is built from 13 residues. The CDR3 reads CASSYRGGNTIYF. Written as DNA, the CDR3 is TGTGCCAGCAGTTACAGGGGGGGAAACACCATATATTTT.

This clone has a handful of counts. The rearrangement joins TRBV29-1 to TRBJ1-2; TRBD1 agrees at 9 bases. J was trimmed by 5 bases and V by 5 bases; bases with no gene match: 6. Per germline, CDR1 SQVTM and CDR2 ANQGSEA. This CDR3 spans 13 amino acids. CDR3 DNA: TGCAGCGTTTTGGACAGGGGTGTGTATGGCTACACCTTC. The encoded protein is CSVLDRGVYGYTF.

This sequence joins TRBV5-4 and TRBJ1-3; 10 nucleotides agree with TRBD1. Germline CDR1 reads SGHNT; CDR2 reads YYREEE (reference sequence). The CDR3 contains 16 residues. V lost 4 bases to trimming and J lost 7 bases; unmatched junction nucleotides: 11. In DNA form, the CDR3 reads TGTGCCAGCAGCCTCAAACTGACAGGGGGCCACAACACCATATATTTT. It specifies CASSLKLTGGHNTIYF.

The chain has TRBV7-9 and TRBJ1-4; D remains unclear. This CDR3 is 17 amino acids long. V was clipped by 3 bases and J by 4 bases, with 18 bases between them. Germline lookup yields CDR1 SEHNR and CDR2 FQNEAQ (reference sequence). The CDR3 coding sequence is TGTGCCAGCAGCTTCCCCGCGTCGGGAAACTTTAATGAAAAACTGTTTTTT. Protein: CASSFPASGNFNEKLFF.

This clone was counted once. The rearrangement links TRBV7-8 to TRBJ2-5, with D hard to call. The V and J ends lost 3 bases and 5 bases respectively, with 19 bases between them. Germline V lookup: CDR1 SGHVS, CDR2 FQNEAQ. CDR3 length: 16 residues. The CDR3 region is CASSFSGSDRRETQYF. The CDR3 DNA reads TGTGCCAGCAGCTTTTCCGGCAGCGATCGAAGGGAGACCCAGTACTTC.

The J gene is TRBJ2-7, the V gene TRBV15; 13 bases align to TRBD2. Per germline, CDR1 LNHNV and CDR2 YYDKDF (reference sequence). The CDR3 consists of 15 residues. The J segment lost 4 bases and the V segment lost 1 base, leaving 1 base of the junction unmatched. The CDR3 sequence is CATSRGGLAGYEQYF. In DNA form, the CDR3 reads TGTGCCACCAGCAGAGGGGGACTAGCGGGATACGAGCAGTACTTC.

This rearrangement joins TRBV7-3 to TRBJ2-1; D may be TRBD1 (5 bases). Germline lookup yields CDR1 SGHTA and CDR2 FQGTGA. The CDR3 sequence is 14 residues long. The germline V and J ends were trimmed by 2 bases and 2 bases, with 7 bases remaining between them. This CDR3 reads CASSLPGTYNEQFF. CDR3 DNA sequence: TGTGCCAGCAGCTTACCAGGGACCTACAATGAGCAGTTCTTC.

J is TRBJ1-2 and V is TRBV24-1, with 7 positions matching TRBD1. Looked up from germline, CDR1 is KGHDR and CDR2 is SFDVKD. The CDR3 loop spans 13 amino acids. The J segment lost 2 bases and the V segment lost 12 bases, leaving 8 bases of the junction unmatched. CDR3 residues: CAPGTDRNYGYTF. The CDR3 DNA sequence: TGTGCCCCAGGGACAGATCGGAACTATGGCTACACCTTC.

This clone was seen once. J is TRBJ2-2 and V is TRBV27; 11 bases are shared with TRBD2. The V gene end was trimmed by 6 bases and the J gene end by 4 bases; junction bases not matched to a gene: 16. The CDR3 is 19 residues long. Per the germline V gene, CDR1 is MNHEY and CDR2 is SMNVEV (reference sequence). CDR3 in DNA: TGTGCCAGCAGAACCCGTAGCCTAGCGGGAGGTCCGGGCACCGGGGAGCTGTTTTTT. Encoded protein: CASRTRSLAGGPGTGELFF.

The table lists this clone with a few counts. CDR3 amino acids: CASSLGSGQGQNTEAFF. In DNA form, the CDR3 reads TGTGCCAGCAGCTTGGGATCAGGGCAGGGACAGAACACTGAAGCTTTCTTT. The chain couples TRBV5-8 to TRBJ1-1, with a weak D call TRBD1 (6 bases). Germline V gene data show CDR1 as SGHTS and CDR2 as YDEGEE. The V and J ends lost 0 bases and 1 base respectively, with 16 bases between them. The length of the CDR3 is 17 residues.

V usage is TRBV25-1 and J usage is TRBJ2-7; D remains ambiguous. CDR1 and CDR2 (germline): MGHDK, SYGVNS. V was shortened by 6 bases and J by 2 bases, with 14 bases between the two germline ends. The CDR3 spans 14 residues. The DNA for the CDR3 is TGTGCCAGCAGCCTAGGCGGTTTAACCTACGAGCAGTACTTC. Translating gives CASSLGGLTYEQYF.

Written as DNA, the CDR3 is TGTGCCAGCAGCTTAGGGCAGGGGAATGAGCAGTTCTTC. This sequence encodes CASSLGQGNEQFF. V and J are TRBV7-9 and TRBJ2-1; D is perhaps TRBD1 (6 bases). V lost 1 base, J lost 7 bases, and 8 bases lay in between. CDR3 length equals 13 residues. From germline, CDR1 is SEHNR and CDR2 FQNEAQ (reference sequence). The whole variable domain, filled in from reference TRBV7-9 and TRBJ2-1, reads DTGVSQNPRHKITKRGQNVTFRCDPISEHNRLYWYRQTLGQGPEFLTYFQNEAQLEKSRLLSDRFSAERPKGSFSTLEIQRTEQGDSAMYLCASSLGQGNEQFFGPGTRLTVL.

This rearrangement joins TRBV10-1 to TRBJ2-1, with 10 bases that match TRBD1. Germline values: CDR1 WNHNN, CDR2 SYGVQD (reference sequence). This CDR3 comprises 15 residues. The ends lost 0 bases at V and 6 bases at J; junction bases unmatched: 2. The CDR3 is CASSESGTGVNEQFF. The CDR3 bases are TGCGCCAGCAGTGAGTCGGGGACAGGGGTCAATGAGCAGTTCTTC.

V and J are TRBV6-6 and TRBJ1-1; 9 nucleotides align to TRBD1. The CDR3 is made up of 15 amino acids. Per germline, CDR1 MNHNY and CDR2 SVGAGI (reference sequence). Losses at the gene ends were 2 bases for V and 5 bases for J; bases not matched to a gene: 6. The CDR3 protein is CASSYPGQGRTEAFF. The DNA for the CDR3 is TGTGCCAGCAGTTACCCGGGACAGGGCAGAACTGAAGCTTTCTTT.

The sample holds a few counts of this clone. This chain joins TRBV19 and TRBJ2-3; TRBD1 agrees at 7 bases. The CDR3 is made up of 14 amino acids. Losses at the gene ends were 2 bases for V and 5 bases for J; bases not matched to a gene: 4. Germline V gene sequence: CDR1 LNHDA, CDR2 SQIVND (reference sequence). The CDR3: CASSIKGAGDTQYF. For the CDR3, the DNA is TGTGCCAGTAGTATAAAGGGGGCCGGAGATACGCAGTATTTT. Full variable domain (missing parts from reference TRBV19 and TRBJ2-3): DGGITQSPKYLFRKEGQNVTLSCEQNLNHDAMYWYRQDPGQGLRLIYYSQIVNDFQKGDIAEGYSVSREKKESFPLTVTSAQKNPTAFYLCASSIKGAGDTQYFGPGTRLTVL.